The source of this T cell receptor beta chain is a study of T cell responses to AZD1222 COVID-19 vaccine. Study-wide points: Spike-specific TCR breadth and depth both grew after two AZD1222 doses. There were mostly white British donors and more females than males, and clonal diversity was possibly underestimated. The CD4 TCRs associated with vaccination extended across spike and predominated at 160-218 and 743-854.

The table came from immunoSEQ multiplex PCR; TCRdb's copy has only in-frame clones and leaves some out. The data show 150,000 or so clones, about nine tenths seen once. The germline CDR1 and CDR2 sequences are LGHNA and YSLEER. With 4 bases clipped from V and 7 bases from J, the junction kept 6 bases outside the gene matches. The CDR3 sequence is 15 residues long. Notes on this clone: The antigen remains undetermined.

The material sequenced was peripheral blood, taken on day 0 of AZD1222 vaccination. The receptor was derived from an adult in good health. V usage is TRBV4-3 and J usage is TRBJ1-4, with TRBD1 matching over 10 bases. CDR3 region: CASSRSTGGGEKLFF. The CDR3 DNA is TGCGCCAGCAGCCGTTCGACAGGGGGCGGTGAAAAACTGTTTTTT.